This T cell receptor beta chain derives from a study of blood T cells in healthy people across ages. At least ten counts were recorded for this clonotype. Antigen: not known. Researchers report isolating at least 7 million PBMCs per sample. A sample-barcoded 5' primer and a J-beta primer mix were used in a second PCR of about 7 to 11 cycles. TCRdb independently ran MiXCR on the 5' RACE reads; one entry per CDR3 protein. The data contain around 670,000 distinct CDR3 sequences, about 30% of them singletons. Findings and limits, study-wide: Long-lived donors had more naive CD4+ cells and higher diversity than aged donors. Diversity figures based on one million T cells were deemed too low. PBMCs went unsorted, and a conclusive naive versus antigen-experienced comparison was therefore prevented.

Trimming removed 6 bases from V and 8 bases from J; junction bases left unmatched: 5. The germline CDR1 and CDR2 sequences are SNHLY and FYNNEI. This CDR3 contains 14 residues. The J gene is TRBJ2-1, the V gene TRBV2, with 12 bases matching TRBD2. This clonotype was obtained from an elderly woman in good health. The sample was blood. The chain's CDR3 is CASRASGGAHEQFF. For the CDR3, the DNA is TGTGCCAGCAGGGCTAGCGGGGGGGCCCATGAGCAGTTCTTC.